This T cell receptor (beta chain) emerged from a study of shared clonotypes between healthy human individuals. Whole-study results and caveats: The generation probabilities recorded for non-shared clonotypes fell below those of clonotypes shared by all four donors.

The protocol was immunoSEQ multiplex PCR, while the TCRdb copy is restricted to in-frame clones and leaves out a portion. The data contain 900,000 to 1,200,000 clones, approximately 80% of them singletons. CDR3 length: 15 amino acids. With 4 bases clipped from V and 5 bases from J, the junction kept 8 bases outside the gene matches. Germline CDR1 and CDR2: SGHRS and YFSETQ. With regard to this clone: Its antigen is unknown.

Input material: memory CD4+ T cells from PBMCs. The subset was: CD45RA-negative fraction. The rearrangement links TRBV5-1 to TRBJ2-7, with 11 bases lining up with TRBD1. The TCR comes from a man aged 18 to 35 in good health. Some clones in this sample may be carry-over from other donors' samples. The CDR3 spells CASSLGTGGDNEQYF. The CDR3 DNA is TGCGCCAGCAGCCTCGGGACAGGGGGAGACAACGAGCAGTACTTC.